Sequencing of this T cell receptor (beta chain) was carried out in a study of blood T cell repertoires in COVID-19. Across the study: T cells, B-cell-depleted T cells, or PBMCs supplied cDNA or gDNA.

The CDR3 is 12 residues long. V lost 8 bases and J lost 3, with 8 bases in between. Germline loops: CDR1 SNHLY, CDR2 FYNNEI. Study processing details: Researchers report that nucleated cell counts were estimated from reference gene primer amplification. The data were produced by immunoSEQ multiplex PCR, yet TCRdb's version contains in-frame clones alone and is incomplete. The DNA was the basis for D and trimming; V, J and clone size are from that table. The data hold 150,000 to 190,000 clones, with about 81% observed a single time. Those who participated ranged in age from roughly 18 to 89 years and resided in 20 to 30 US areas. Two negative PCRs, clearance, or symptom resolution had been documented for recovered Cohort 3 donors.

This receptor was obtained from a man between 45 and 60 years old who had recovered from COVID-19. The V and J genes are TRBV2 and TRBJ1-5; D not certain. Sequencing was done on a sample of PBMCs or T cells enriched from blood (not recorded which). CDR3 loop: CASRGNNQPQHF. For the CDR3, the DNA is TGTGCCAGCCGCGGGAACAATCAGCCCCAGCATTTT.